The next 15 T cell receptor beta chains were all read from a single sample in a study of blood T cells in healthy people across ages. Then a second PCR, running roughly 7 to 11 cycles, was carried out with a sample-barcoded 5' primer and a J-beta primer mix. TCRdb itself ran the 5' RACE reads through MiXCR, one entry per CDR3 protein. The profile shows roughly 930,000 distinct CDR3 sequences, about 44% of them singletons. Sequencing used blood. The source is a man younger than 40 in good health.

In its sample, this clonotype was seen a few times. The chain carries TRBV5-1 and TRBJ2-3; no firm D call. The V gene lost 0 bases and the J gene lost 0 bases, with 11 bases spanning the gap. The CDR3 consists of 16 residues. Germline V lookup: CDR1 SGHRS, CDR2 YFSETQ. The CDR3 DNA is TGCGCCAGCAGCTTGGGAACCGCCCTGAGCACAGATACGCAGTATTTT. Translating it yields CASSLGTALSTDTQYF.

This chain uses TRBV20-1 with TRBJ2-5, with 7 bases lining up with TRBD2. Losses at the gene ends were 1 base for V and 11 bases for J; bases not matched to a gene: 13. Germline lookup yields CDR1 DFQATT and CDR2 SNEGSKA (reference sequence). There are 14 residues in the CDR3. CDR3 amino acids: CSARGSAGRASQYF. In nucleotides, the CDR3 is TGCAGTGCTAGAGGGTCTGCAGGGAGGGCCAGTCAGTACTTC.

This clonotype turned up a few times. This chain joins TRBV3-1 and TRBJ2-7; the D is unclear. Germline CDR1 LGHDT, CDR2 YNNKEL (reference sequence). The CDR3 consists of 14 residues. Trimming shortened V by 1 base and J by 4 bases, and 11 bases separated the two germline ends. CDR3 sequence reads: CASSQGNLGYEQYF. Here the CDR3 DNA reads TGTGCCAGCAGCCAAGGAAACCTAGGTTACGAGCAGTACTTC.

The table lists this clonotype with a few counts. A much larger clone differs from this one at a single base, so this may be a read error. This chain joins TRBV4-1 and TRBJ2-7; D unresolved. The CDR3 extends over 15 amino acids. V lost 1 base to trimming and J lost 7 bases, with 17 bases between them. Germline assignment: CDR1 MGHRA and CDR2 YSYEKL. For the CDR3, the DNA is TGCGCCAGCAGCCAAGGGGATGACGCGTTCAATGAGCAGTACTTC. Its translation is CASSQGDDAFNEQYF.

In this sample, this clonotype turned up a few times. The chain carries TRBV18 and TRBJ2-5; no firm D call. The J call may be mistaken, given a closer DNA end match to TRBJ2-7. The germline gives CDR1 KGHSH, CDR2 LQKENI. The CDR3 runs to 13 residues. The CDR3 region is CASSPSADYEQYF. In nucleotides, the CDR3 is TGTGCCAGCTCACCAAGCGCGGACTACGAGCAGTACTTC.

CDR3 in DNA: TGCAGTGTGGACAGCAACTCCTATAATTCACCCCTCCACTTT. It yields the protein CSVDSNSYNSPLHF. The chain couples TRBV20-1 to TRBJ1-6; TRBD1 might be the D (6 bases). Trimming shortened V by 7 bases and J by 0 bases, and 10 bases separated the two germline ends. In germline, CDR1 is DFQATT, CDR2 SNEGSKA (reference sequence). This CDR3 comprises 14 residues.

The CDR3 spells CASSATGTEYNEQFF. CDR3 bases: TGTGCCAGCAGTGCAACCGGGACAGAATACAATGAGCAGTTCTTC. V and J are TRBV2 and TRBJ2-1; 7 bases match TRBD1. V shed 4 bases, J shed 4 bases, and the junction held 7 bases outside the gene matches. The CDR3 is 15 amino acids. Looked up from germline, CDR1 is SNHLY and CDR2 is FYNNEI.

With regard to this clonotype: The junction departs from germline at one end; a sequencing error may be responsible. The rearrangement uses TRBV6-1 and TRBJ2-5, with TRBD1 as a possible D gene (5 bases). The CDR3 has 15 amino acids. Germline V gives CDR1 MNHNS, CDR2 SASEGT. The CDR3 loop is CASSEEGLPPETQYF. The CDR3 nucleotides are TGTGCCAGCAGTGAAGAGGGGCTTCCTCCGGAGACTCAGTACTTC.

The chain combines TRBV29-1 with TRBJ2-1, with 8 nucleotides matching TRBD1. The CDR3 extends over 13 amino acids. Germline assignment: CDR1 SQVTM and CDR2 ANQGSEA. With V trimmed by 0 bases and J by 8 bases, 3 bases remained unmatched. The CDR3, as DNA: TGCAGCGTTGAAGATGACAGGGGCGATGAGCAGTTCTTC. This codes for CSVEDDRGDEQFF.

The genes are TRBV3-1 and TRBJ2-2, with 10 positions matching TRBD1. The V gene end was trimmed by 6 bases and the J gene end by 6 bases; junction bases not matched to a gene: 10. Germline loops: CDR1 LGHDT, CDR2 YNNKEL (reference sequence). CDR3 length: 16 amino acids. CDR3 DNA sequence: TGTGCCAGCAGTAGTTACCGGGACAGGGGCGCCGGGGAGCTGTTTTTT. This sequence encodes CASSSYRDRGAGELFF.

The chain links TRBV7-9 to TRBJ2-3, with 7 bases identical to TRBD2. The CDR3 has 16 residues. The V gene end was trimmed by 0 bases and the J gene end by 0 bases; junction bases not matched to a gene: 3. Per germline, CDR1 SEHNR and CDR2 FQNEAQ (reference sequence). CDR3 bases: TGTGCCAGCAGCTTAGCCGGCGGGGGTAGCACAGATACGCAGTATTTT. Translated, it gives CASSLAGGGSTDTQYF.

This chain connects TRBV28 to TRBJ2-1, with D perhaps matching TRBD1 or TRBD2 (5 bases each). Trimming removed 2 bases at V and 0 bases at J, with 14 bases between. This CDR3 is 17 amino acids long. Germline-derived CDR1 and CDR2 are MDHEN and SYDVKM. The CDR3 loop is CASSLRGATGSYNEQFF. In DNA form, the CDR3 reads TGTGCCAGCAGTTTACGAGGGGCCACGGGCTCCTACAATGAGCAGTTCTTC.

This clonotype was detected ten times or more. The rearrangement links TRBV11-3 to TRBJ1-1, with D maybe TRBD1 (5 bases). The CDR3 consists of 14 residues. CDR1 SGHNT and CDR2 YENEEA come from the germline V gene. Trimming removed 3 bases at V and 2 bases at J, with 10 bases between. CDR3 residues: CASSFGTSNTEAFF. The CDR3, as DNA: TGTGCCAGCAGCTTTGGGACTTCAAACACTGAAGCTTTCTTT.

This clonotype has ten or more counts. The chain is built from TRBV6-1 and TRBJ2-1, with D possibly matching TRBD1 (5 bases). The CDR3 has 14 amino acids. The germline CDR1 and CDR2 sequences are MNHNS and SASEGT. V gave up 3 bases and J gave up 10 bases, with 16 bases separating them. The CDR3 sequence is CASSEMTEVTEQFF. The CDR3 DNA is TGTGCCAGCAGTGAGATGACAGAGGTGACGGAGCAGTTCTTC.

This clonotype showed up many times. The J gene is TRBJ1-2, the V gene TRBV7-3; TRBD1 matches 9 bases. Germline CDR1 and CDR2: SGHTA and FQGTGA. V was clipped by 4 bases and J by 4 bases; unmatched bases: 10. This CDR3 has 16 amino acids. CDR3 DNA sequence: TGTGCCAGCAGCTCCTCAACAGGGGGCGGGAGCTATGGCTACACCTTC. This sequence encodes CASSSSTGGGSYGYTF.